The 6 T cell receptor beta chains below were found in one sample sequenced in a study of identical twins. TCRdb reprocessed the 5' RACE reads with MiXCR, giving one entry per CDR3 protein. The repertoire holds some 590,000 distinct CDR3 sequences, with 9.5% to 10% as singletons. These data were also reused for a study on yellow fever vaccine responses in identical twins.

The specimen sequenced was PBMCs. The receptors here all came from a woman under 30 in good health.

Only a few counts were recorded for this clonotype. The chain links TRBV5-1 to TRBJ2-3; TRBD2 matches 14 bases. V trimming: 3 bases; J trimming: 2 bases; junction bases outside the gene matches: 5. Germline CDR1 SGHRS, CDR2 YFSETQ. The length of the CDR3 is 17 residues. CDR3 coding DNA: TGCGCCAGCAGCTGGGAGGGACTAGCGGGAGCCACAGATACGCAGTATTTT. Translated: CASSWEGLAGATDTQYF.

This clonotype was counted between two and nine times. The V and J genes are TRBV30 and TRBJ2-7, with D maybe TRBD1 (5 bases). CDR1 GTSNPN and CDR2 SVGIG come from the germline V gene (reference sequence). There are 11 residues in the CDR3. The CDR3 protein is CAVTVSYEQYF. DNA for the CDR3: TGTGCTGTGACAGTCTCCTACGAGCAGTACTTC.

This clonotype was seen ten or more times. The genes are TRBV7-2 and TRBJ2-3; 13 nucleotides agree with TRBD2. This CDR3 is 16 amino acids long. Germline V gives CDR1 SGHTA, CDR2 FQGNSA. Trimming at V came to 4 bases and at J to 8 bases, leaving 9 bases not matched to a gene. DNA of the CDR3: TGTGCCAGCAGCTCCAAACTAGCGGGGGGGCGAGGTACGCAGTATTTT. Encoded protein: CASSSKLAGGRGTQYF.

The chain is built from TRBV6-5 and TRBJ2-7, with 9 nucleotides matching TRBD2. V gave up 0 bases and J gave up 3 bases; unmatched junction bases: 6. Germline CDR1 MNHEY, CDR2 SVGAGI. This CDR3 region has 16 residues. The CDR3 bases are TGTGCCAGCAGTTACTCGAGACTAGCGGTCCTCTACGAGCAGTACTTC. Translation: CASSYSRLAVLYEQYF.

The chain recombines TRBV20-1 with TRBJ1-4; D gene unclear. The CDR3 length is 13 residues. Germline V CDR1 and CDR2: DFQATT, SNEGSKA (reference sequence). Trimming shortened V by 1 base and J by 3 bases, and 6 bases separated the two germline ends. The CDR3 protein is CSARGASNEKLFF. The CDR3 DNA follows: TGCAGTGCTAGAGGGGCTTCTAATGAAAAACTGTTTTTT.

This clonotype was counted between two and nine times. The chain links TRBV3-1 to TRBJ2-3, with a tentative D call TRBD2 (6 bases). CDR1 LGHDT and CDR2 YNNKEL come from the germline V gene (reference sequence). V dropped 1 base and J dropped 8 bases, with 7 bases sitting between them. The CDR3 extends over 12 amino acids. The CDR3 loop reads CASSQGRATQYF. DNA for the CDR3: TGTGCCAGCAGCCAAGGGAGGGCTACGCAGTATTTT.